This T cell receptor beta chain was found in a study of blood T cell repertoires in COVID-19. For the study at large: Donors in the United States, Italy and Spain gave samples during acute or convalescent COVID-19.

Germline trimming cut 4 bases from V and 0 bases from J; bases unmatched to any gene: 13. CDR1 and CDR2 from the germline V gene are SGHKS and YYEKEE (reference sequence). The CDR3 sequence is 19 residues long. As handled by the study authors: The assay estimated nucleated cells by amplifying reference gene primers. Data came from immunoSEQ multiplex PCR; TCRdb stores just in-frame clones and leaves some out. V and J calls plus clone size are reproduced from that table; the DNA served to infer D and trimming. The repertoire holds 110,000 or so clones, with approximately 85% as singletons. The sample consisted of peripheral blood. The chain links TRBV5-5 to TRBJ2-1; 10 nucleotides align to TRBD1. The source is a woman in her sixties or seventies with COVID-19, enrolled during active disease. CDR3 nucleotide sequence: TGTGCCAGCAGCCGGGAAAGGGGGACAGGGGATAGCTCCTACAATGAGCAGTTCTTC. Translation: CASSRERGTGDSSYNEQFF.